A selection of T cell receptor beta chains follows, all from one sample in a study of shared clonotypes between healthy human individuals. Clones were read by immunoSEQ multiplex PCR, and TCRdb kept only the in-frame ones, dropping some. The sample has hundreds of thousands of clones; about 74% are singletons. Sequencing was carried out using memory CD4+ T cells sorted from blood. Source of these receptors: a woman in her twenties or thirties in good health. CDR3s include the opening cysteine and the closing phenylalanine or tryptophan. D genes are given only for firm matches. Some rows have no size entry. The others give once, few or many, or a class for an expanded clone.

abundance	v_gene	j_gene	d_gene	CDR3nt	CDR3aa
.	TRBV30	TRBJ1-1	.	TGTGCCTGGGAGCCGAAGACGAACACTGAAGCTTTCTTT	CAWEPKTNTEAFF
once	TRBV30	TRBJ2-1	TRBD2	TGTGCCTGGAGTCCCCTTACATCGGGAGGGCCCTACAATGAGCAGTTCTTC	CAWSPLTSGGPYNEQFF
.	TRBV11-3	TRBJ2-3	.	TGTGCCAGCAGCTTAGGACGGGGGACACGCACAGATACGCAGTATTTT	CASSLGRGTRTDTQYF
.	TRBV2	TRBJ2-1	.	TGTGCCAGCAGGGGAGACCTAACTAGGTTCAATGAGCAGTTCTTC	CASRGDLTRFNEQFF
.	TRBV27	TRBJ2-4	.	TGTGCCAGCAGTTTGGATCAGGGAGATACAAACATTCAGTACTTC	CASSLDQGDTNIQYF
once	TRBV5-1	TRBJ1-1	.	TGCGCCAGCAGAGCACAGCAGGGTGCCACTGAAGCTTTCTTT	CASRAQQGATEAFF
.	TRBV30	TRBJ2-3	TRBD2	TGTGCCTGGAGTTCCGGGGGGGGTACAGATACGCAGTATTTT	CAWSSGGGTDTQYF
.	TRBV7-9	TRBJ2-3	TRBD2	TGTGCCAGCAGCCCACGGGGACTAGCGGGCACAGATACGCAGTATTTT	CASSPRGLAGTDTQYF
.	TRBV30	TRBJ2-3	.	TGTGCCTGGAGTGTCCCCACGATGTTGCGGGAAATCACAGATACGCAGTATTTT	CAWSVPTMLREITDTQYF
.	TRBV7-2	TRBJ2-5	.	TGTGCCAGCAGCCTCCGACGAAAAGAGACCCAGTACTTC	CASSLRRKETQYF
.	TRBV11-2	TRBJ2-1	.	TGTGCCAGCAGCTCAATGACTAGTGATGGTGAGCAGTTCTTC	CASSSMTSDGEQFF
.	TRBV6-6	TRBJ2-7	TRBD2	TGTGCCAGCAGGCGGACTAGCGAAGGCTACGAGCAGTACTTC	CASRRTSEGYEQYF
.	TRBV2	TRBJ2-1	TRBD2	TGTGCCAGCAGTCCCGGGACTAGCGGGAGAGATGAGCAGTTCTTC	CASSPGTSGRDEQFF
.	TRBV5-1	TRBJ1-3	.	TGCGCCAGCAGCCCGCGAACAGGGCGAGAAAACACCATATATTTT	CASSPRTGRENTIYF
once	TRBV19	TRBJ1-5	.	TGTGCCAGTAGTAAGAGGGGTGATCAGCCCCAGCATTTT	CASSKRGDQPQHF
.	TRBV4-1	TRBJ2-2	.	TGCGCCAGCAGCCGCCGGGACACTGGGGAGGGGGAGCTGTTTTTT	CASSRRDTGEGELFF
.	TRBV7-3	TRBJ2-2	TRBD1	TGTGCCAGCAGCTCCCAAGGGACAGGGAGAGGGGAGCTGTTTTTT	CASSSQGTGRGELFF
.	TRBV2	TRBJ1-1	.	TGTGCCAGCAAATCGACAGTAGACACTGAAGCTTTCTTT	CASKSTVDTEAFF
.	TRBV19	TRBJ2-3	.	TGTGCCAGTAGTATAGGAGGTCAAGATACGCAGTATTTT	CASSIGGQDTQYF
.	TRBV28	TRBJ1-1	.	TGTGCCAGCAGTTTATATCCCCATGGCAGGGGCACTGAAGCTTTCTTT	CASSLYPHGRGTEAFF
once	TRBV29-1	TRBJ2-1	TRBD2	TGCAGCGTCCGAGCCGGGACTACCGGATATAATGAGCAGTTCTTC	CSVRAGTTGYNEQFF
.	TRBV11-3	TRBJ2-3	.	TGTGCCAGCAGCTCACCTAGCACAGATACGCAGTATTTT	CASSSPSTDTQYF
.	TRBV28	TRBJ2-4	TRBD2	TGTGCCAGCAGACCTAGGACTAGCGGGAGAAACATTCAGTACTTC	CASRPRTSGRNIQYF
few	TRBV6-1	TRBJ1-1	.	TGTGCCAGTTACGACAGTTTCACTGAAGCTTTCTTT	CASYDSFTEAFF
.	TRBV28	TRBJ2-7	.	TGTGCCAGCATCCCGACTTCCGGTAGCGGCTACGAGCAGTACTTC	CASIPTSGSGYEQYF
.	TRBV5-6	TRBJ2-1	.	TGTGCCAGCAGCTTTGTTGGGCGGCTCAGAGAGCAGTTCTTC	CASSFVGRLREQFF
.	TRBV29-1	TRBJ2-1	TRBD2	TGCAGCGTTGAAGATTGGAGCGGGACTACCAATGAGCAGTTCTTC	CSVEDWSGTTNEQFF
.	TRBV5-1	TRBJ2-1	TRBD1	TGCGCCAGCAGCAGGGGACAGGCTACCTACAATGAGCAGTTCTTC	CASSRGQATYNEQFF
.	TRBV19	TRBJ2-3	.	TGTGCCAGTAGTTTCGGGCGGTCGGCAGATACGCAGTATTTT	CASSFGRSADTQYF
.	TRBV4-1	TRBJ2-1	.	TGCGCCAGCAGCCAAGCCTGGCCCAGCAGCAATGAGCAGTTCTTC	CASSQAWPSSNEQFF
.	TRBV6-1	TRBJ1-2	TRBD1	TGTGCCAGCAGCCATACAGGGGAAGGGGGCTATGGCTACACCTTC	CASSHTGEGGYGYTF
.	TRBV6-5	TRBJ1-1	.	TGTGCCAGCACTTCTATCGCGGGTGTCACTGAAGCTTTCTTT	CASTSIAGVTEAFF
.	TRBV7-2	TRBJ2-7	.	TGTGCCAGCAGCTTAAATAGCTACTACTCCTACGAGCAGTACTTC	CASSLNSYYSYEQYF
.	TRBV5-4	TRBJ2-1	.	TGTGCCAGCCCCAGCGGACCCTCCTACAATGAGCAGTTCTTC	CASPSGPSYNEQFF
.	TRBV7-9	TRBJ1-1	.	TGTGCCAGCAGCTGGAAAGTGACGGGGAACACTGAAGCTTTCTTT	CASSWKVTGNTEAFF
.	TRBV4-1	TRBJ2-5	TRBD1	TGCGCCAGCAGCTTGTGGGCCGGGACTGCAGGGGGCGGGCGCGAGACCCAGTACTTC	CASSLWAGTAGGGRETQYF
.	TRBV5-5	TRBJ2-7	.	TGTGCCAGCAGCTTCCCCGCCAGGGGACATGGCGAGCAGTACTTC	CASSFPARGHGEQYF
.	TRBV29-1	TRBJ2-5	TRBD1	TGCAGCGTTGAAGGGACAGGGTTTAGGGAGACCCAGTACTTC	CSVEGTGFRETQYF
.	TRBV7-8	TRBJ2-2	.	TGTGCCAGCAATTGGGCCGGGGAGCTGTTTTTT	CASNWAGELFF
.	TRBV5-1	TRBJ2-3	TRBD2	TGCGCCAGCAGCCCGACCGCGGGACTAGCGGGAGGGGGGACAGATACGCAGTATTTT	CASSPTAGLAGGGTDTQYF
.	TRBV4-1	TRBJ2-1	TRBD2	TGCGCCAGCAGCCAATATTGGCTTAAGCGGGACTACAATGAGCAGTTCTTC	CASSQYWLKRDYNEQFF
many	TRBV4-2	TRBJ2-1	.	TGTGCCAGCAGCCAAGAAGTTCAAACGGGAGCTAGATATGAGCAGTTCTTC	CASSQEVQTGARYEQFF
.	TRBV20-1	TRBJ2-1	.	TGCAGTGCTAGGACACCCCCCGAGCAGTTCTTC	CSARTPPEQFF
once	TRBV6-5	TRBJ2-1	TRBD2	TGTGCCAGCAGATACGGGACTAGCGGGACTAATGAGCAGTTCTTC	CASRYGTSGTNEQFF
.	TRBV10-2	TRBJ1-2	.	TGCGCCAGCAGTGAGCAGGGCTCTAACTATGGCTACACCTTC	CASSEQGSNYGYTF
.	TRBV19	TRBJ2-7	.	TGTGCCAGTAAGGGCAGGAGCTCCTACGAGCAGTACTTC	CASKGRSSYEQYF
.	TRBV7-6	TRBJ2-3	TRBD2	TGTGCCAGCAGCTTTGGGGTGGGGACTAGCGGGAGTATTGGCACAGATACGCAGTATTTT	CASSFGVGTSGSIGTDTQYF
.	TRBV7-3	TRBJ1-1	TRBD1	TGTGCCAGCAGCTTAAGTCAGGGGGGGACTGAAGCTTTCTTT	CASSLSQGGTEAFF
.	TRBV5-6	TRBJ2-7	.	TGTGCCAGCAGCTCCATTAACCTTCAACCCCCCTACGAGCAGTACTTC	CASSSINLQPPYEQYF
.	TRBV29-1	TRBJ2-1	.	TGCAGCGTTGCACGGGAGTTAAACAATGAGCAGTTCTTC	CSVARELNNEQFF
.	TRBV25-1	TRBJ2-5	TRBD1	TGTGCCAGCAGTCCGGACAGGGTTCGCGAGACCCAGTACTTC	CASSPDRVRETQYF
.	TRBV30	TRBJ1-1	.	TGTGCCTGGAATCGGGGGGTCTACCCTACTAAGAACACTGAAGCTTTCTTT	CAWNRGVYPTKNTEAFF
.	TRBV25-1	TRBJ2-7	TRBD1	TGTGCCAGCAGCCGACAGGGGGCGTACGAGCAGTACTTC	CASSRQGAYEQYF
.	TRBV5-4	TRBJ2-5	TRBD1	TGTGCCAGCAGCTTGAGGGACAGGGGAGGGGAGACCCAGTACTTC	CASSLRDRGGETQYF
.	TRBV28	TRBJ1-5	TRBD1	TGTGCCAGCAGTTTAGCGGGACAGGATCAGCCCCAGCATTTT	CASSLAGQDQPQHF
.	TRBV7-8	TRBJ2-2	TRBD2	TGTGCCAGCAGCCCTCGGGGGGGCCGGATCACCGGGGAGCTGTTTTTT	CASSPRGGRITGELFF